This T cell receptor beta chain was sequenced in a study of blood T cell repertoires in COVID-19. Overall study context: Researchers got acute and convalescent COVID-19 samples from the United States, Italy and Spain. From T cells, B-cell-depleted T cells, or PBMCs came the material, which was cDNA or gDNA.

Original analysis: Counts of nucleated cells, estimated from reference gene primer amplification, were obtained. This table comes from immunoSEQ multiplex PCR, and its TCRdb copy is limited to in-frame clones, with some not included. V, J and clone size derive from that table, while D and trimming were established from the DNA sequence. The sample lists fewer than 250,000 clones, roughly four fifths seen once, with 7.4% in the top ten. This TCR derives from a woman in her 50s with acute or convalescent COVID-19. Material for sequencing was peripheral blood.

The CDR3: CASSVVSSGGATDTQYF. The DNA of the CDR3 is TGTGCCAGCAGCGTAGTGTCCAGCGGGGGGGCAACAGATACGCAGTATTTT. The chain has TRBV9 and TRBJ2-3; TRBD2 matches 10 bases. The J segment lost 3 bases and the V segment lost 0 bases, leaving 7 bases of the junction unmatched. CDR1 and CDR2 from the germline V gene are SGDLS and YYNGEE. The length of the CDR3 is 17 residues.